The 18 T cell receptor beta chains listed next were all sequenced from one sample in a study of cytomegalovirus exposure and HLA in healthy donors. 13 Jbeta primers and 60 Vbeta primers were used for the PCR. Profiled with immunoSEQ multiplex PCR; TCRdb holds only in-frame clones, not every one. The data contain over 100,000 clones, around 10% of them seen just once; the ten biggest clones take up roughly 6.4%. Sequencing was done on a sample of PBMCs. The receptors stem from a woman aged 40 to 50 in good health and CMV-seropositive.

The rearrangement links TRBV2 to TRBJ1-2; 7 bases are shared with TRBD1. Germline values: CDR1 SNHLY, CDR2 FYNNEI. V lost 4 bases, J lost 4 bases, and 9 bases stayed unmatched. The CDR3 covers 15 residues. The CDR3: CASSGLRTGIYGYTF. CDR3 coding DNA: TGTGCCAGCAGTGGGCTCAGGACAGGCATCTATGGCTACACCTTC.

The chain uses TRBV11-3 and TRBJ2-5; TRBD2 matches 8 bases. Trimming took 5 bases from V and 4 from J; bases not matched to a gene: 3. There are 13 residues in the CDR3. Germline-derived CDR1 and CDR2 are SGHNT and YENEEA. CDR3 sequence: CASSRTSSETQYF. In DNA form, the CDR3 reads TGTGCCAGCAGCCGGACTAGCTCAGAGACCCAGTACTTC.

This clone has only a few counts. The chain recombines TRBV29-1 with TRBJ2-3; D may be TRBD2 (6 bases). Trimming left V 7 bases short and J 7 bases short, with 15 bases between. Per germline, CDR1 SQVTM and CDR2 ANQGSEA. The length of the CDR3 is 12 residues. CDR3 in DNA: TGCAGCGGCTACCGGGACTCTAATACGCAGTATTTT. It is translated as CSGYRDSNTQYF.

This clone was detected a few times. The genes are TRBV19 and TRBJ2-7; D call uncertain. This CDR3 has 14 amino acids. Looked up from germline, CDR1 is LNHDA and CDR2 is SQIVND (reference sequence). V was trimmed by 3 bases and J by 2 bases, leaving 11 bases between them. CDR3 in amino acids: CASSMLLTPYEQYF. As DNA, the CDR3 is TGTGCCAGTAGTATGCTACTAACCCCCTACGAGCAGTACTTC.

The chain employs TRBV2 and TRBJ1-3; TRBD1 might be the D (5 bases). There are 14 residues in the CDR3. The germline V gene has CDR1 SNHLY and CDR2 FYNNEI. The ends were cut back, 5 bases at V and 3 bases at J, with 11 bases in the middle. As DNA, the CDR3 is TGTGCCAGCAGTACGGGACTGGATGGAAACACCATATATTTT. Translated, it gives CASSTGLDGNTIYF.

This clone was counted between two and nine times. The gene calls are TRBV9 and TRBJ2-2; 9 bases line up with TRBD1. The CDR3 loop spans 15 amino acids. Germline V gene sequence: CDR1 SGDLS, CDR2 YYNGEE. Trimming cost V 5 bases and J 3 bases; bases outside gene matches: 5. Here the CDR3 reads CASSLRQGDTGELFF. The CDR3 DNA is TGTGCCAGCAGTCTTCGACAGGGGGACACCGGGGAGCTGTTTTTT.

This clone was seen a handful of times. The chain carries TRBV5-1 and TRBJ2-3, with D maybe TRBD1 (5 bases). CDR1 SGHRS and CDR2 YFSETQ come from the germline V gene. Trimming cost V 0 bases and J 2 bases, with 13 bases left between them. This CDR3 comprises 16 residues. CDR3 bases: TGCGCCAGCAGCTTGGGGGGCCCAGGGCCCACAGATACGCAGTATTTT. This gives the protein CASSLGGPGPTDTQYF. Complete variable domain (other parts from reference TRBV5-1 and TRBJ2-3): KAGVTQTPRYLIKTRGQQVTLSCSPISGHRSVSWYQQTPGQGLQFLFEYFSETQRNKGNFPGRFSGRQFSNSRSEMNVSTLELGDSALYLCASSLGGPGPTDTQYFGPGTRLTVL.

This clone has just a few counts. The CDR3 region is CAISGGAGASVSNEQFF. The CDR3 DNA is TGTGCCATCAGTGGTGGTGCGGGGGCGTCTGTATCCAATGAGCAGTTCTTC. J is TRBJ2-1 and V is TRBV10-3; weak D call: TRBD2 (7 bases). The CDR3 totals 17 residues. The ends were cut back, 4 bases at V and 6 bases at J, with 22 bases in the middle. The germline gives CDR1 ENHRY, CDR2 SYGVKD.

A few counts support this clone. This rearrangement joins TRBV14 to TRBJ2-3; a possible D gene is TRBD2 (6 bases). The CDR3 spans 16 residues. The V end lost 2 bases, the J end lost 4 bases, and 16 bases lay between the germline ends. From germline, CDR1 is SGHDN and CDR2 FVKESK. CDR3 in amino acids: CASSQLAYRRSDTQYF. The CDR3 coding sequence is TGTGCCAGCAGCCAACTAGCGTACCGGAGGTCAGATACGCAGTATTTT.

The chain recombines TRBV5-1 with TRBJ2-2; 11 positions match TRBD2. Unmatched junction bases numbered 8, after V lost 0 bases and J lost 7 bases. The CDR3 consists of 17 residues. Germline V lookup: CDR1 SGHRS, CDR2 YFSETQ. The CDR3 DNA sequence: TGCGCCAGCAGCTTGGCGCTAGCGGGGGGCCGTGGCGGGGAGCTGTTTTTT. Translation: CASSLALAGGRGGELFF.

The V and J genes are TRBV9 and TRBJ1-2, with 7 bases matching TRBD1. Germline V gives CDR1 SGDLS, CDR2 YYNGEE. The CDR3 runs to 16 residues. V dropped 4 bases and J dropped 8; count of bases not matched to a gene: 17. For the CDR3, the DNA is TGTGCCAGCAGCCTTCGCCCAACAGGGGATAGTGAGGGCTACACCTTC. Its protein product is CASSLRPTGDSEGYTF.

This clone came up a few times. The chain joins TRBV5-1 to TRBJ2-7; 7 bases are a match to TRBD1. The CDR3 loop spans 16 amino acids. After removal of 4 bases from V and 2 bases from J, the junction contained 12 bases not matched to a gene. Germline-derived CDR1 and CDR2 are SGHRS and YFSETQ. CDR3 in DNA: TGCGCCAGCAGCCCTAACGTGGACAGGTTTACCTACGAGCAGTACTTC. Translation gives CASSPNVDRFTYEQYF.

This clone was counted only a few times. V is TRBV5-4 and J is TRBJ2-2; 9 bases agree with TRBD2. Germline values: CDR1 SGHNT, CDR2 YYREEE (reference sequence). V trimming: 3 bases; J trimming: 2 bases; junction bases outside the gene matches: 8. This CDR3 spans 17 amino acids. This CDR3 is CASSSELAGANTGELFF. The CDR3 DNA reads TGTGCCAGCAGCTCGGAATTAGCGGGGGCCAACACCGGGGAGCTGTTTTTT.

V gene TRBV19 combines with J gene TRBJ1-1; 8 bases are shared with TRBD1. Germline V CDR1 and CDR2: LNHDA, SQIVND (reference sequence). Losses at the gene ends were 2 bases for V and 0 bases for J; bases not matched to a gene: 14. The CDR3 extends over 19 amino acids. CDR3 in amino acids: CASSIPPGTGGSLNTEAFF. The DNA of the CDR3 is TGTGCCAGTAGTATACCCCCAGGAACAGGGGGGAGTTTGAACACTGAAGCTTTCTTT.

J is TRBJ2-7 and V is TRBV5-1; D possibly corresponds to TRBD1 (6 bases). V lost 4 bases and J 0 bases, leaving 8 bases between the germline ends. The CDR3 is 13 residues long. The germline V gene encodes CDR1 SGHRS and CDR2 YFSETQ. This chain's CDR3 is CASSRDNSYEQYF. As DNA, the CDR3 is TGCGCCAGCAGCCGGGACAACTCCTACGAGCAGTACTTC.

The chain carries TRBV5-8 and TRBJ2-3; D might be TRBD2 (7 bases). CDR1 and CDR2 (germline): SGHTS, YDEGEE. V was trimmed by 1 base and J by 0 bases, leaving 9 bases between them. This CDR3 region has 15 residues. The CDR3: CASSLRGGSTDTQYF. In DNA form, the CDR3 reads TGTGCCAGCAGCTTGAGGGGGGGGAGCACAGATACGCAGTATTTT.

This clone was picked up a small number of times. CDR3 coding DNA: TGTGCCAGCACCCCGGACAGATCAAATGGCTACACCTTC. It encodes CASTPDRSNGYTF. The chain recombines TRBV7-2 with TRBJ1-2; TRBD1 might be the D (6 bases). The CDR3 contains 13 residues. Germline assignment: CDR1 SGHTA and CDR2 FQGNSA. Trimming stripped 7 bases from V and 6 bases from J, with 15 bases between.

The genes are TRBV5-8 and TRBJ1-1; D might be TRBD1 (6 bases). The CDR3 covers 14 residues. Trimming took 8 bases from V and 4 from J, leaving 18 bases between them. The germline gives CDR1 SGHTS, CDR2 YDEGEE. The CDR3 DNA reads TGTGCCAGTCGGAAAGGGGGGGGGAGCACTGAAGCTTTCTTT. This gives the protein CASRKGGGSTEAFF.